This T cell receptor (beta chain) stems from a study of glioma-infiltrating T cells after dendritic cell vaccination. About this clone itself: What it recognizes is unknown.

Germline V gene lookup returns CDR1 MNHEY and CDR2 SVGAGI. The CDR3 loop spans 13 amino acids. V lost 5 bases, J lost 5 bases, and 10 bases lay in between. Study observations and caveats: Higher TCR clonality did not directly relate to longer survival.

Clones were sequenced by immunoSEQ multiplex PCR, and TCRdb holds only the in-frame ones, with some missing. The sample contains about 73,000 clones, roughly 80% of which appear only once. The chain links TRBV6-5 to TRBJ1-5, with D possibly TRBD1 on 5 matching bases. The receptor was derived from a human donor with glioblastoma. Specimen: blood, collected before dendritic cell vaccination. The CDR3 DNA follows: TGTGCCAGCAGTGTGGCGGGGCATCAGCCCCAGCATTTT. Protein: CASSVAGHQPQHF.